This T cell receptor (beta chain) was identified during a study of shared clonotypes between healthy human individuals (dated by TCRdb to the early 2020s). At the level of the whole study: The cohort included a few men and two women between 18 and 49 years of age. To increase sequencing depth and limit assay-specific biases, different laboratories used diverse techniques to prepare libraries and sequence TCR repertoires. Between about 0.94 and 8.9 billion PBMCs per donor were obtained by leukapheresis. To estimate repertoire size and how much clonotype sharing occurs between individuals, the study deeply sequenced the blood TCR repertoires of several healthy adults. Per donor, three plates each were used for CD4 naive and CD4 memory, two for CD8 naive, and one for CD8 memory. Results the study describes overall, beyond this receptor: Incomplete sequencing was indicated by rarefaction of sorted-subset datasets, despite the large sequencing depth. Clonotypes shared by all four sorted-subset donors showed higher generation probabilities than non-shared clonotypes. Estimated clonotype richness was generally larger for naive than for memory subsets. Sharing across several donors was observed for roughly 5.4% of naive CD4, under 4% of naive CD8, 2.3% of memory CD4, and around 0.42% of memory CD8 clonotypes. Based on pairwise subsampling, the degree of clonotype sharing among donors was expected to be affected by sequencing depth. Because the study included a small number of donors, the genetic and exposure-history diversity represented was limited. Sampling was restricted to blood, and TCR repertoires in tissues likely differ from the TCR repertoires found in blood.

Using the deep immunoSEQ assay, multiplex PCR amplified TCR CDR3 regions from genomic DNA. Genomic DNA extracted from each cell subset was distributed evenly over all wells of several immunoSEQ 96-well plates, and each plate served as one replicate. For sorted subsets, approximately 200 ng of genomic DNA, equivalent to some 30,000 T cell genomes, went into each replicate PCR. The purified libraries were quantified using a Qubit 3.0 fluorometer, sized with a Bioanalyzer 2100, and then quantified again using the KAPA Library Quantification kit. Every immunoSEQ 96-well plate was sequenced on a dedicated single-read 150-cycle Illumina NextSeq 550 flow cell. The study's processing was this. Because the immunoSEQ output held only junctional sequences and lacked quality scores, the filtering could not match the filtering applied to full-length reads. Sequences were annotated with PyIR, a Python wrapper for IgBLAST v1.9, and V/J genes and CDR3 were assigned using IMGT germline references. Any read was removed if the V/J assignment was weak (E-value above 1e-6), the CDR3 was missing, or the read contained stop codons, out-of-frame junctions, or ambiguous translated residues. V3J clonotypes were defined as sequences sharing the same inferred V gene, J gene, and CDR3 amino acid sequence. The percentage overlap between two repertoires was calculated by dividing the number of shared unique clonotypes by the size of the smaller repertoire. RTK rarefaction, the Chao1 estimator, and Recon v2.1 estimates of unobserved clonotypes were used to assess repertoire richness. OLGA was used to compute generation probabilities for all TCRbeta clonotypes that the gDNA method yielded from a handful of donors. Here the immuneACCESS table is served through TCRdb, limited to in-frame sequences with V and J called. Missing clones are a known gap in these copies; in checked studies unresolved V genes cover under half, and the rest lacks a known reason. V and J calls plus clone size are reproduced from that table; the DNA served to infer D and trimming. The sample yields some 680,000 clones; roughly 73% were counted once. The biggest ten clones account for around 1.8% of the sample.

The donors were healthy, HIV-negative adults who had no recently reported acute infections or vaccinations. Every donor was a Caucasian adult living in Nashville, Tennessee, USA. CD4+ T cells were enriched by magnetic negative selection; naive cells were then positively selected on CD45RA, and the negative fraction formed the memory subset. Blood was obtained by leukapheresis, after which PBMCs were separated by Ficoll-Histopaque density gradient centrifugation and cryopreserved in liquid nitrogen vapor phase. Purity and quantity of every magnetically sorted T cell population were checked by analytical flow cytometry. Each sorted fraction had its genomic DNA isolated and then quantified by UV absorbance on a Nanodrop 2000c. Trimming takes 5 bases off V and 3 bases off J; junction bases not matched to a gene: 18. The germline V gene sets CDR1 to SGDLS and CDR2 to YYNGEE. The CDR3 spans 18 residues, from the cysteine through the phenylalanine. Only the CDR3 DNA stays, 54 bases, in frame from base 1.

A word on this clone: Its binding antigen is unknown. Base qualities were left out, and no much larger clone turns up one base away.

The sequence is built from TRBV9 and TRBJ2-7, with 9 junctional bases fitting TRBD2. The TCR was taken from a woman aged 25 to 39 in good health. Sequenced sample: memory CD4+ T cells sorted from blood. The sample's cell subset or site label, decoded: CD45RA-negative fraction. The CDR3 region has the sequence CASRAPDGSGRGGYEQYF. The DNA sequence is TGTGCCAGCAGAGCCCCCGATGGTAGCGGGAGAGGCGGCTACGAGCAGTACTTC. Extended through the reference TRBV9 and TRBJ2-7 proteins, this CDR3 yields the full variable domain: DSGVTQTPKHLITATGQRVTLRCSPRSGDLSVYWYQQSLDQGLQFLIQYYNGEERAKGNILERFSAQQFPDLHSELNLSSLELGDSALYFCASRAPDGSGRGGYEQYFGPGTRLTVT.